Sequencing of this TCR beta chain was carried out in a study of tissue T cells after allogeneic stem cell transplantation. About the study: Pathologist H&E review favored samples with visible lymphocytes for sequencing among multiple samples. Study-level findings and limits: Limitations included a small, clinically heterogeneous cohort and limited sampling depth. Shared clones across patients were few; motif clustering revealed tissue-specific shared signatures.

Comment on this clone: The antigen is not known.

The V gene's germline CDR1 is SGHKS and CDR2 YYEKEE (reference sequence). This CDR3 is 15 amino acids long. The V end was cut by 3 bases, the J end by 0 bases, with 13 bases between. Libraries were prepared by immunoSEQ multiplex PCR; TCRdb keeps only in-frame clonotypes and omits some of them. This table holds about 880 clones, 40% to 55% found once. Adult allogeneic hematopoietic cell transplant recipients with steroid-refractory graft-versus-host disease were prospectively enrolled for research autopsy. V usage is TRBV5-5 and J usage is TRBJ2-7, with D perhaps TRBD1 (5 bases). The receptor's source is a female patient aged 40-70 years with steroid-refractory graft-versus-host disease after an allogeneic stem cell transplant. T cells may partly derive from the graft donor. This specimen consisted of kidney tissue, obtained at autopsy. The CDR3 coding sequence is TGTGCCAGCAGCTGGTCAGCGACAGTCTCCTACGAGCAGTACTTC. The encoded protein is CASSWSATVSYEQYF.